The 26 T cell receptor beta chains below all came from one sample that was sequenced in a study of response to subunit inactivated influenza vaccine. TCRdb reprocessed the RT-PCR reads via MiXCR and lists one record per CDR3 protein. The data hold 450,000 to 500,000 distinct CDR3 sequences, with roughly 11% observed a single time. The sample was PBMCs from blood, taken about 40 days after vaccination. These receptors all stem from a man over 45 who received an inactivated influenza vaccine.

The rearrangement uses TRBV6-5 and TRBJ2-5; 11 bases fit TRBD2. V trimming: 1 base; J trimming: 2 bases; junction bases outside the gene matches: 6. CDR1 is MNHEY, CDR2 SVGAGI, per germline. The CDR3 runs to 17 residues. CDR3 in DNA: TGTGCCAGCAGTTACTGGCCCGGGACTAGCGGACAAGAGACCCAGTACTTC. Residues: CASSYWPGTSGQETQYF.

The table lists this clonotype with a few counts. The DNA for the CDR3 is TGTGCCAGCAGAAAGCACACGGTAGCGGGGGAGGTAGGAACAGATACGCAGTATTTT. This codes for CASRKHTVAGEVGTDTQYF. The chain couples TRBV4-2 to TRBJ2-3, with TRBD2 identical over 9 bases. This CDR3 region has 19 residues. Germline V gives CDR1 LGHNA, CDR2 YNFKEQ. V shed 6 bases, J shed 3 bases, and the junction held 19 bases outside the gene matches.

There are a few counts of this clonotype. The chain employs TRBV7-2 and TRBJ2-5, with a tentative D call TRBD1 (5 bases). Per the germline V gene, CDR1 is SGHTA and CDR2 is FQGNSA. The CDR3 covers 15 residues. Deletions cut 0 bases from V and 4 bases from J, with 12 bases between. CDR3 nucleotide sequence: TGTGCCAGCAGCTTAGCGGGGCAGCTGGGAGAGACCCAGTACTTC. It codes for CASSLAGQLGETQYF.

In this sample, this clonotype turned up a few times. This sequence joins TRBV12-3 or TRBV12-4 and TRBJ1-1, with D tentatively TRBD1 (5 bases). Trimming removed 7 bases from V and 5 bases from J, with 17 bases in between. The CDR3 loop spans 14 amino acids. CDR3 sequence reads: CASTPGTDRTEAFF. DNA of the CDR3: TGTGCCAGCACCCCAGGGACGGATAGAACTGAAGCTTTCTTT.

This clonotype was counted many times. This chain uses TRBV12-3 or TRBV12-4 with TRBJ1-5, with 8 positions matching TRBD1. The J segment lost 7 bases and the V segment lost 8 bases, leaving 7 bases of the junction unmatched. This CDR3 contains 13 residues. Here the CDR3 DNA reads TGTGCCAGCGCCCCAGCAGGGGGCCAGCCCCAGCATTTT. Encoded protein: CASAPAGGQPQHF.

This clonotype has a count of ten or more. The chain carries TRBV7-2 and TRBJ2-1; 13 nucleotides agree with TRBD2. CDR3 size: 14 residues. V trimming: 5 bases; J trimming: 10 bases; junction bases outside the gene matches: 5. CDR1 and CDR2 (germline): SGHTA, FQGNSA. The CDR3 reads CASSKPGLAGEQFF. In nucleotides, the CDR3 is TGTGCCAGCAGCAAACCGGGACTAGCGGGGGAGCAGTTCTTC.

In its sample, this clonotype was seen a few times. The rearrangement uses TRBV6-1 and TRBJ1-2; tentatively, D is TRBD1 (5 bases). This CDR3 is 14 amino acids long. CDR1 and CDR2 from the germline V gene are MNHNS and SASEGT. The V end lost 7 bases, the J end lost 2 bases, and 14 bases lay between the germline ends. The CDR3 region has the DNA TGTGCCAGCACCGGGGCAGGAGACAACTATGGCTACACCTTC. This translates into CASTGAGDNYGYTF.

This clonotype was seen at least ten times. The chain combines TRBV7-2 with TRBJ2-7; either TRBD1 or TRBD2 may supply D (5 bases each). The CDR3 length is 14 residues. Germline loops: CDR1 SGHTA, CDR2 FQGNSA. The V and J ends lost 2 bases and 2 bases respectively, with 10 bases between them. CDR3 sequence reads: CASSLRDGPYEQYF. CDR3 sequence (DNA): TGTGCCAGCAGCTTACGGGACGGACCCTACGAGCAGTACTTC.

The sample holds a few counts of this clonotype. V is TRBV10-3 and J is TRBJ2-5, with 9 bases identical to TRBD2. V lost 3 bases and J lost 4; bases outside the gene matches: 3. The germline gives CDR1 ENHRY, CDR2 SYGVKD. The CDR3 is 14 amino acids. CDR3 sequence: CAISDRGGGETQYF. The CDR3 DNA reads TGTGCCATCAGTGACCGCGGGGGGGGAGAGACCCAGTACTTC.

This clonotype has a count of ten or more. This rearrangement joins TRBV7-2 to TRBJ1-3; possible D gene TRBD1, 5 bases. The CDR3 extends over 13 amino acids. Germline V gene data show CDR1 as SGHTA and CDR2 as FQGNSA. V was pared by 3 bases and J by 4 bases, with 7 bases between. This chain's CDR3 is CASSLGLGNTIYF. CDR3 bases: TGTGCCAGCAGCTTGGGACTCGGAAACACCATATATTTT.

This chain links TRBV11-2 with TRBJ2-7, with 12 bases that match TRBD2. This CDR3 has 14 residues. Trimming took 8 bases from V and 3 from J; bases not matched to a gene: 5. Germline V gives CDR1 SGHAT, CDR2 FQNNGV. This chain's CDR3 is CASGWTSGDYEQYF. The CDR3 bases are TGTGCCAGCGGATGGACTAGCGGGGACTACGAGCAGTACTTC.

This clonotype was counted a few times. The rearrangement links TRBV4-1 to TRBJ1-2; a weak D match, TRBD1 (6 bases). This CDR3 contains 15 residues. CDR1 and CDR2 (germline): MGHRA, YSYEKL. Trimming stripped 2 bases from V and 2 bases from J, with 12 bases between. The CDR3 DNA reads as TGCGCCAGCAGCCAAACGGTGCAGGGGAACTATGGCTACACCTTC. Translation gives CASSQTVQGNYGYTF.

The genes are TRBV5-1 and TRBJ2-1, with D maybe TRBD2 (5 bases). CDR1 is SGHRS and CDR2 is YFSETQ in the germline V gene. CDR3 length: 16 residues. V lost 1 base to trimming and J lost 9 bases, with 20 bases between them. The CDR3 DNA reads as TGCGCCAGCAGCTTGTCCGTGACTACCGTGAGTCCTGAGCAGTTCTTC. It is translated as CASSLSVTTVSPEQFF.

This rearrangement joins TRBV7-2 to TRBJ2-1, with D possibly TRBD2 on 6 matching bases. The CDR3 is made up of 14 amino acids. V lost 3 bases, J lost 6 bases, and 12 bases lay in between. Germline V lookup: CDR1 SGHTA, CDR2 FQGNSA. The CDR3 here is CASSFERARNEQFF. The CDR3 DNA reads TGTGCCAGCAGCTTCGAGCGGGCCCGCAATGAGCAGTTCTTC.

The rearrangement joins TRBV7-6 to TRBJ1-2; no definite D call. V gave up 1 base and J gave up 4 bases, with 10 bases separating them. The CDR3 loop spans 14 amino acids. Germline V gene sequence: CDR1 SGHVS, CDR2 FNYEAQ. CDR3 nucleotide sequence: TGTGCCAGCAGCTTAGATATAGCCGGCTATGGCTACACCTTC. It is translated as CASSLDIAGYGYTF.

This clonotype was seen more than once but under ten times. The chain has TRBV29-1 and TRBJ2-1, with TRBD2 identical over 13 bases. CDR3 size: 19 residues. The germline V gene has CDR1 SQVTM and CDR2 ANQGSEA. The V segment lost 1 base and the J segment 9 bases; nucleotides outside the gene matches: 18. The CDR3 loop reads CSVEVLILLAGGEGVEQFF. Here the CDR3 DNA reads TGCAGCGTTGAAGTCCTCATTCTACTAGCGGGAGGGGAAGGGGTTGAGCAGTTCTTC.

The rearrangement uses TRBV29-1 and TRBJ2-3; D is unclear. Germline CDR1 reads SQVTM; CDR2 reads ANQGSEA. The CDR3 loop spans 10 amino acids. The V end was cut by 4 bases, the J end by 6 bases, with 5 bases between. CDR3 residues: CSVGLDTQYF. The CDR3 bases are TGCAGCGTTGGTCTGGATACGCAGTATTTT.

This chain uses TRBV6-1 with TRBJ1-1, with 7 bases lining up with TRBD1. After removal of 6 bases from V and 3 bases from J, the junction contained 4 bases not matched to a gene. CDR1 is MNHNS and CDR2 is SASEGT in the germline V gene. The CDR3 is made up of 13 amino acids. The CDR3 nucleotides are TGTGCCAGCAGACACAGGGGTGACACTGAAGCTTTCTTT. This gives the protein CASRHRGDTEAFF.

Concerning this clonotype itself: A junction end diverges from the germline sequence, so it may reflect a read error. The CDR3, as DNA: TGCAGTGCTAGAGTCCCGGGCCGGTCCACAGATACGCAGTCTTTT. The encoded protein is CSARVPGRSTDTQSF. The chain is built from TRBV20-1 and TRBJ2-3; D gene uncertain. The V gene's germline CDR1 is DFQATT and CDR2 SNEGSKA (reference sequence). This CDR3 has 15 residues.

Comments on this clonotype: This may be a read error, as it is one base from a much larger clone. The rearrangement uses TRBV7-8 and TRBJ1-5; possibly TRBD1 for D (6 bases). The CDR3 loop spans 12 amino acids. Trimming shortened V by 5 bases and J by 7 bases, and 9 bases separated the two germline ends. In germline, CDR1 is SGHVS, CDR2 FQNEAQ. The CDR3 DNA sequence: TGTGCCAGCAGCGATGACAGGCAGCCCCAGCATTTT. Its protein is CASSDDRQPQHF.

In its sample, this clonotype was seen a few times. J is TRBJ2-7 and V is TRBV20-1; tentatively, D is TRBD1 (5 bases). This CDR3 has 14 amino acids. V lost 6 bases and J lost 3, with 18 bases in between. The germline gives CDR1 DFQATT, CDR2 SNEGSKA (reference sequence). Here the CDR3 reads CSAPLVGQVYEQYF. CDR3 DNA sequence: TGCAGTGCCCCTCTCGTGGGGCAGGTCTACGAGCAGTACTTC.

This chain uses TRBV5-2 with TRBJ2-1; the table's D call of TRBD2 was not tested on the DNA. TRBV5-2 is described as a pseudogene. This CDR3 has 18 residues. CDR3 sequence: CAMGLGLRCWAPYNEQFF. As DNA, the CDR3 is TGTGCCATGGGCCTCGGGCTCCGCTGCTGGGCACCGTACAATGAGCAGTTCTTC.

The CDR3 DNA follows: TGCAGCGTTGAAGTGGCGACTAGCGGGAGCACAGATACGCAGTATTTT. This translates into CSVEVATSGSTDTQYF. The chain couples TRBV29-1 to TRBJ2-3; 10 bases fit TRBD2. This CDR3 is 16 amino acids long. Looked up from germline, CDR1 is SQVTM and CDR2 is ANQGSEA. V lost 1 base to trimming and J lost 0 bases; unmatched junction nucleotides: 4.

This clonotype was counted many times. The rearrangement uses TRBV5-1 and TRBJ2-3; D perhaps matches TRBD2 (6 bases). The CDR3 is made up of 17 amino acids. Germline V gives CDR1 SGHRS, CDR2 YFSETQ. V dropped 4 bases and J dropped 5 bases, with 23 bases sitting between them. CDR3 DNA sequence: TGCGCCAGCAGCCAAGCGCCACTAGCAGCAACACGAGATACGCAGTATTTT. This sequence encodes CASSQAPLAATRDTQYF.

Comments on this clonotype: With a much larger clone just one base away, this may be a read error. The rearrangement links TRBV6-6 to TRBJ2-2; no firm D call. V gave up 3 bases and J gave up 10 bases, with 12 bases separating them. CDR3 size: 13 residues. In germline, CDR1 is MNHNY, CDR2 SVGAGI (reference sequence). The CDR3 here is CASSYSVPEELFF. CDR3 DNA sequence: TGTGCCAGCAGTTATTCGGTGCCCGAGGAGCTGTTTTTT.

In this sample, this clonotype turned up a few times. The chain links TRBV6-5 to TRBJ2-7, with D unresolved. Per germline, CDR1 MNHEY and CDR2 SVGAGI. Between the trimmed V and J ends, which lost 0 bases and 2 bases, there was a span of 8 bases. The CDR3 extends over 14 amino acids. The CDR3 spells CASSYSLAAYEQYF. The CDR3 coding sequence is TGTGCCAGCAGTTACTCCTTGGCTGCCTACGAGCAGTACTTC.